A single sample gave rise to the 30 T cell receptor beta chains below, sequenced in a study of T-cell reconstitution after alpha-beta-depleted transplantation in children. Library preparation (for TCRbeta) was performed with unique molecular identifiers. TCRdb independently ran MiXCR on the PCR reads; one entry per CDR3 protein. The data hold some 220,000 distinct CDR3 sequences, with 8% to 10% observed a single time. The input for sequencing was PBMCs from the stem cell graft donor, taken from the stem cell graft. The receptor set was obtained from a human donor who donated a stem cell graft to a child with acute lymphoblastic leukemia.

The genes are TRBV10-3 and TRBJ2-3; 8 bases align to TRBD2. V gave up 3 bases and J gave up 2 bases; unmatched junction bases: 10. CDR3 length equals 17 residues. Germline CDR1 and CDR2: ENHRY and SYGVKD. CDR3 loop: CAISDPGSSGFTDTQYF. As DNA, the CDR3 is TGTGCCATCAGTGACCCCGGGTCTAGCGGGTTCACAGATACGCAGTATTTT.

The CDR3 here is CASTRGGYSPLHF. In DNA, the CDR3 is TGTGCCAGCACCCGGGGCGGATATTCACCCCTCCACTTT. The J gene is TRBJ1-6, the V gene TRBV4-2; D perhaps matches TRBD1 (5 bases). The CDR3 has 13 amino acids. Per the germline V gene, CDR1 is LGHNA and CDR2 is YNFKEQ. V lost 7 bases to trimming and J lost 8 bases, with 12 bases between them.

This clonotype was recorded at least ten times. This chain connects TRBV24-1 to TRBJ2-5; D gene ambiguous. With 1 base removed from V and 5 bases from J, the gap between germline ends came to 4 bases. The germline V gene encodes CDR1 KGHDR and CDR2 SFDVKD. This CDR3 region has 12 residues. In nucleotides, the CDR3 is TGTGCCACCAGTGATTTACACGAGACCCAGTACTTC. Translated, it gives CATSDLHETQYF.

This chain connects TRBV7-8 to TRBJ1-1, with TRBD1 identical over 8 bases. With 5 bases clipped from V and 1 base from J, the junction kept 9 bases outside the gene matches. Germline V gene sequence: CDR1 SGHVS, CDR2 FQNEAQ. This CDR3 is built from 16 residues. The CDR3 spells CASSPTRGQGNTEAFF. The DNA for the CDR3 is TGTGCCAGCAGCCCAACCCGAGGACAGGGGAACACTGAAGCTTTCTTT.

This clonotype was seen many times. This chain links TRBV2 with TRBJ1-4; D unresolved. The CDR3 is 15 residues long. Germline CDR1 is SNHLY and CDR2 is FYNNEI. Trimming removed 6 bases from V and 2 bases from J, with 13 bases in between. The CDR3 DNA follows: TGTGCCAGCAGCGTTCAAGTGTCCACTAATGAAAAACTGTTTTTT. This sequence encodes CASSVQVSTNEKLFF.

Turning to this clonotype: Since a much larger clone is just one base distant, this may be a read error. The V gene is TRBV14, the J gene TRBJ2-7; D possibly matches TRBD1 or TRBD2 (6 bases each). The CDR3 has 15 amino acids. The germline CDR1 and CDR2 sequences are SGHDN and FVKESK. CDR3 loop: CASSQDWRDNYGQYF. Written as DNA, the CDR3 is TGTGCCAGCAGCCAAGATTGGCGGGACAACTACGGGCAGTACTTC.

This clonotype was seen a few times. The rearrangement joins TRBV29-1 to TRBJ1-2; D remains ambiguous. The germline gives CDR1 SQVTM, CDR2 ANQGSEA. The CDR3 is made up of 12 amino acids. The V end lost 5 bases, the J end lost 7 bases, and 14 bases lay between the germline ends. For the CDR3, the DNA is TGCAGCGTTTTTGGGCAGGTCCGTGGCTACACCTTC. Its translation is CSVFGQVRGYTF.

The chain employs TRBV12-3 or TRBV12-4 and TRBJ2-1; TRBD1 matches 8 bases. CDR3 length equals 12 residues. Losses at the gene ends were 4 bases for V and 12 bases for J; bases not matched to a gene: 5. CDR3 sequence: CASSSRQGRQFF. Written as DNA, the CDR3 is TGTGCCAGCAGTTCACGACAGGGGCGGCAGTTCTTC.

This clonotype was recorded at least ten times. The gene calls are TRBV29-1 and TRBJ2-2, with TRBD1 identical over 7 bases. Germline values: CDR1 SQVTM, CDR2 ANQGSEA. V dropped 6 bases and J dropped 6; count of bases not matched to a gene: 7. The CDR3 totals 13 residues. The CDR3 DNA reads TGCAGCGTCCGACAGGGTGGGGCCGGGGAGCTGTTTTTT. This sequence encodes CSVRQGGAGELFF.

This clonotype has a handful of counts. V usage is TRBV20-1 and J usage is TRBJ2-4; D possibly uses TRBD1 or TRBD2 (5 bases each). Trimming shortened V by 2 bases and J by 0 bases, and 11 bases separated the two germline ends. Germline CDR1 reads DFQATT; CDR2 reads SNEGSKA (reference sequence). This CDR3 contains 15 residues. DNA for the CDR3: TGCAGTGCTAGATTGGGGGTAATAGCCAAAAACATTCAGTACTTC. Translated, it gives CSARLGVIAKNIQYF.

This clonotype was seen a few times. The V and J genes are TRBV30 and TRBJ1-1; 7 positions agree with TRBD1. CDR1 is GTSNPN and CDR2 is SVGIG in the germline V gene (reference sequence). After removal of 5 bases from V and 1 base from J, the junction contained 7 bases not matched to a gene. CDR3 length: 14 residues. CDR3 loop: CAWSTGTANTEAFF. As DNA, the CDR3 is TGTGCCTGGTCCACCGGGACAGCGAACACTGAAGCTTTCTTT.

This chain connects TRBV20-1 to TRBJ1-1; TRBD1 matches at 10 bases. CDR1 and CDR2 (germline): DFQATT, SNEGSKA (reference sequence). The CDR3 sequence is 15 residues long. Germline trimming cut 5 bases from V and 2 bases from J; bases unmatched to any gene: 8. The CDR3 here is CSAWTGGEPNTEAFF. CDR3 DNA sequence: TGCAGTGCTTGGACAGGGGGTGAACCAAACACTGAAGCTTTCTTT.

This clonotype turned up a few times. The rearrangement uses TRBV11-2 and TRBJ2-2, with 7 bases matching TRBD2. Germline CDR1 is SGHAT and CDR2 is FQNNGV. Trimming at V came to 0 bases and at J to 4 bases, leaving 8 bases not matched to a gene. The length of the CDR3 is 17 residues. The CDR3 loop reads CASSLDVGGSLTGELFF. CDR3 in DNA: TGTGCCAGCAGCTTAGATGTCGGGGGGTCCCTCACCGGGGAGCTGTTTTTT.

The table lists this clonotype with a few counts. The J gene is TRBJ2-5, the V gene TRBV20-1; possibly TRBD1 or TRBD2 for D (7 bases each). Per germline, CDR1 DFQATT and CDR2 SNEGSKA (reference sequence). V lost 3 bases and J lost 3, with 17 bases in between. The CDR3 loop spans 15 amino acids. The CDR3 here is CSASPSGGTEETQYF. The DNA of the CDR3 is TGCAGTGCTAGCCCTAGCGGAGGGACAGAAGAGACCCAGTACTTC.

The chain carries TRBV20-1 and TRBJ1-2; TRBD1 matches at 10 bases. The length of the CDR3 is 13 residues. CDR1 DFQATT and CDR2 SNEGSKA come from the germline V gene (reference sequence). The CDR3 DNA sequence: TGCAGAGTACTGGGACAGGGGCTCTATGGCTACACCTTC. This translates into CRVLGQGLYGYTF.

This clonotype came up many times. The J gene is TRBJ2-2, the V gene TRBV20-1; 10 bases agree with TRBD2. From germline, CDR1 is DFQATT and CDR2 SNEGSKA (reference sequence). CDR3 length: 15 amino acids. Trimming at V came to 6 bases and at J to 5 bases, leaving 9 bases not matched to a gene. The CDR3 DNA follows: TGCAGTGCAACCCCCGGGACTAGCGTAACCGGGGAGCTGTTTTTT. It encodes CSATPGTSVTGELFF.

This clonotype was seen ten or more times. The chain employs TRBV3-1 and TRBJ2-6, with unresolved D. CDR1 LGHDT and CDR2 YNNKEL come from the germline V gene (reference sequence). This CDR3 has 15 amino acids. With 1 base removed from V and 0 bases from J, the gap between germline ends came to 4 bases. The CDR3 DNA is TGTGCCAGCAGCCAAGCGGGCTCTGGGGCCAACGTCCTGACTTTC. It yields the protein CASSQAGSGANVLTF. The whole variable domain, filled in from reference TRBV3-1 and TRBJ2-6, reads DTAVSQTPKYLVTQMGNDKSIKCEQNLGHDTMYWYKQDSKKFLKIMFSYNNKELIINETVPNRFSPKSPDKAHLNLHINSLELGDSAVYFCASSQAGSGANVLTFGAGSRLTVL.

This clonotype has ten or more counts. The chain uses TRBV14 and TRBJ2-3; no clear D. CDR1 and CDR2 from the germline V gene are SGHDN and FVKESK. The V end was cut by 0 bases, the J end by 6 bases, with 16 bases between. This CDR3 is 16 amino acids long. Here the CDR3 reads CASSQDVRRSMDTQYF. The CDR3 DNA reads TGTGCCAGCAGCCAAGACGTACGGCGGTCCATGGATACGCAGTATTTT.

This chain uses TRBV6-4 with TRBJ2-6, with D possibly TRBD1 on 5 matching bases. Trimming took 0 bases from V and 1 from J, leaving 19 bases between them. There are 20 residues in the CDR3. From germline, CDR1 is MRHNA and CDR2 SNTAGT. CDR3 bases: TGTGCCAGCAGTGACTCGTTTTTTGTCAGGGAAGGTTCTGGGGCCAACGTCCTGACTTTC. Protein product: CASSDSFFVREGSGANVLTF.

This clonotype was observed at least ten times. CDR3 residues: CASSLVPRHTDTQYF. DNA for the CDR3: TGTGCCAGCAGCCTGGTTCCGCGGCACACAGATACGCAGTATTTT. The genes are TRBV7-6 and TRBJ2-3, with D uncertain. Germline values: CDR1 SGHVS, CDR2 FNYEAQ. V was pared by 5 bases and J by 2 bases, with 14 bases between. The CDR3 totals 15 residues.

The CDR3 DNA follows: TGCAGTGCCGGGGAAGTCGGTTACGAGCAGTACTTC. It yields the protein CSAGEVGYEQYF. The genes are TRBV20-1 and TRBJ2-7; TRBD2 might be the D (5 bases). Germline V lookup: CDR1 DFQATT, CDR2 SNEGSKA (reference sequence). V was cut by 6 bases and J by 4 bases, with 13 bases left in between. CDR3 length equals 12 residues.

The genes are TRBV5-1 and TRBJ1-1; a weak D match, TRBD1 (6 bases). V shed 4 bases and J shed 4 bases, with 14 bases lying between them. The CDR3 sequence is 14 residues long. Germline CDR1 and CDR2: SGHRS and YFSETQ. CDR3 sequence: CASSGGGIRTEAFF. The CDR3 DNA reads TGCGCCAGCAGCGGAGGGGGAATTCGCACTGAAGCTTTCTTT. The full variable domain, rest sourced from reference TRBV5-1 and TRBJ1-1, is KAGVTQTPRYLIKTRGQQVTLSCSPISGHRSVSWYQQTPGQGLQFLFEYFSETQRNKGNFPGRFSGRQFSNSRSEMNVSTLELGDSALYLCASSGGGIRTEAFFGQGTRLTVV.

Comments on this clonotype: One base away lies a much larger clone, so this may be a sequencing read error. This rearrangement joins TRBV12-3 or TRBV12-4 to TRBJ2-1; 12 nucleotides agree with TRBD2. The CDR3 covers 19 residues. CDR3 in amino acids: CAISPLSVTSGGPGGEQFF. DNA of the CDR3: TGTGCCATCAGTCCCCTCTCGGTGACTAGCGGGGGACCAGGGGGTGAGCAGTTCTTC.

The table lists this clonotype with a few counts. The chain employs TRBV29-1 and TRBJ1-2; TRBD1 is a possible D gene (6 bases). CDR1 SQVTM and CDR2 ANQGSEA come from the germline V gene. There are 12 residues in the CDR3. Trimming left V 7 bases short and J 3 bases short, with 12 bases between. CDR3 nucleotide sequence: TGCAGCGGAGGGGACACAGACTATGGCTACACCTTC. Translation gives CSGGDTDYGYTF.

The chain uses TRBV20-1 and TRBJ2-7; possible D gene TRBD1, 8 bases. V was pared by 3 bases and J by 4 bases, with 19 bases between. Germline CDR1 DFQATT, CDR2 SNEGSKA (reference sequence). CDR3 length: 15 residues. The CDR3 sequence is CSARGGTGDQYEQYF. CDR3 nucleotides: TGCAGTGCTAGGGGGGGGACAGGTGATCAGTACGAGCAGTACTTC.

This clonotype was observed a few times. The V call is TRBV3-1, the J call TRBJ1-1; D not resolved. The V and J ends lost 4 bases and 2 bases respectively, with 11 bases between them. This CDR3 contains 14 residues. The germline gives CDR1 LGHDT, CDR2 YNNKEL (reference sequence). Here the CDR3 DNA reads TGTGCCAGCAGCCCGATGGTCGGAAACACTGAAGCTTTCTTT. It translates to CASSPMVGNTEAFF.

In its sample, this clonotype was seen many times. This chain connects TRBV10-2 to TRBJ2-1; D is perhaps TRBD1 (6 bases). Germline CDR1 and CDR2: WSHSY and SAAADI. This CDR3 has 17 amino acids. Trimming cost V 7 bases and J 0 bases, with 19 bases left between them. DNA of the CDR3: TGCGCCAGCACTCATTTTATAGGGGGAAGCTCCTACAATGAGCAGTTCTTC. It specifies CASTHFIGGSSYNEQFF.

A few counts support this clonotype. The gene calls are TRBV7-2 and TRBJ1-2; a possible D gene is TRBD1 (6 bases). CDR3 length equals 16 residues. Germline V gene data show CDR1 as SGHTA and CDR2 as FQGNSA. V gave up 5 bases and J gave up 4 bases, with 20 bases separating them. This chain's CDR3 is CASSPQQGTSSYGYTF. The CDR3 bases are TGTGCCAGCAGCCCCCAACAGGGAACCAGCTCCTATGGCTACACCTTC.

The gene calls are TRBV5-1 and TRBJ1-1; unclear D gene. The CDR3 sequence is 16 residues long. Deletions cut 0 bases from V and 0 bases from J, with 12 bases between. Germline CDR1 SGHRS, CDR2 YFSETQ. The CDR3 sequence: CASSLGPSKMNTEAFF. The CDR3 coding sequence is TGCGCCAGCAGCTTGGGCCCTTCAAAGATGAACACTGAAGCTTTCTTT. Full variable domain (missing parts from reference TRBV5-1 and TRBJ1-1): KAGVTQTPRYLIKTRGQQVTLSCSPISGHRSVSWYQQTPGQGLQFLFEYFSETQRNKGNFPGRFSGRQFSNSRSEMNVSTLELGDSALYLCASSLGPSKMNTEAFFGQGTRLTVV.

This clonotype was detected many times. The chain carries TRBV29-1 and TRBJ2-2; D is undetermined. V lost 7 bases and J lost 1, with 7 bases in between. Germline CDR1 and CDR2: SQVTM and ANQGSEA. The CDR3 has 12 residues. The CDR3: CSGGRNTGELFF. As DNA, the CDR3 is TGCAGCGGCGGCCGGAACACCGGGGAGCTGTTTTTT.